A selection of T cell receptor beta chains follows, all from one sample in a study of beta chain features in type 1 diabetes. Assay used: immunoSEQ multiplex PCR; TCRdb lists only in-frame clones, some missing. The data hold 400,000 to 450,000 clones, with about 14% observed a single time. The sequenced sample consisted of naive CD4+ T cells from blood. The receptor source for this set is a man younger than 40 in good health. Each CDR3 is given with its conserved first and last residue. The D gene is left open where the match is weak. A clone size is listed for some rows: how often the clone was seen (once, few, many), or a class if it is expanded.

j_call v_call d_call clone_size cdr3_nt cdr3_aa
TRBJ2-3 TRBV19 NA few TGTGCCAGTAGTACACGGATCACAGATACGCAGTATTTT CASSTRITDTQYF
TRBJ2-7 TRBV15 NA NA TGTGCCACCAGCAGATGGGTGGACTACGAGCAGTACTTC CATSRWVDYEQYF
TRBJ2-3 TRBV6-5 TRBD2 few TGTGCCAGCAGGAGGACTAGCAGCACAGATACGCAGTATTTT CASRRTSSTDTQYF
TRBJ2-2 TRBV4-3 NA few TGCGCCAGCAGCCAAGATCCCGCACTTCCGACCGGGGAGCTGTTTTTT CASSQDPALPTGELFF
TRBJ2-7 TRBV18 NA NA TGTGCCAGCTCCTCAGAAGGGGGAAGCTCCTACGAGCAGTACTTC CASSSEGGSSYEQYF
TRBJ2-4 TRBV5-1 TRBD1 few TGCGCCAGCAGCTTGGCCGGGACAGGGTCTATTCAGTACTTC CASSLAGTGSIQYF
TRBJ1-3 TRBV19 NA NA TGTGCCAGTAGTATCGCGGGAAACACCATATATTTT CASSIAGNTIYF
TRBJ2-1 TRBV18 NA few TGTGCCAGCTCACCCAGGGCCACCTACAATGAGCAGTTCTTC CASSPRATYNEQFF
TRBJ2-7 TRBV7-8 NA NA TGTGCCAGCAGCTTAATGGACACACCATCCTACGAGCAGTACTTC CASSLMDTPSYEQYF
TRBJ1-2 TRBV29-1 NA NA TGCAGCGTTGGGGAGGTAGACTATGGCTACACCTTC CSVGEVDYGYTF
TRBJ1-2 TRBV11-2 TRBD1 NA TGTGCCAGCAGCCCGTTGACAGGGGTCGTCTATGGCTACACCTTC CASSPLTGVVYGYTF
TRBJ2-5 TRBV15 TRBD1 NA TGTGCCACCAGCAGACACAGGGGGCCAACAACCAAAGAGACCCAGTACTTC CATSRHRGPTTKETQYF
TRBJ2-7 TRBV29-1 NA NA TGCAGCGTTGGGTCCGGGAGCTACGAGCAGTACTTC CSVGSGSYEQYF
TRBJ2-5 TRBV30 TRBD1 few TGTGCCTGGAGCTTACAGGGGGCGTCCAGGAAAGAGACCCAGTACTTC CAWSLQGASRKETQYF
TRBJ2-3 TRBV9 NA once TGTGCCAGCAGCGTAGGTAATAGCGGTAGCACAGATACGCAGTATTTT CASSVGNSGSTDTQYF
TRBJ2-7 TRBV7-9 NA NA TGTGCCAGCAGCTTTAGCTACGAGCAGTACTTC CASSFSYEQYF
TRBJ2-1 TRBV6-1 TRBD1 NA TGTGCCAGCAGTAGGACAGGGTTCAACAATGAGCAGTTCTTC CASSRTGFNNEQFF
TRBJ2-5 TRBV5-4 NA NA TGTGCCAGCAGCTTGACTCTTCAAGAGACCCAGTACTTC CASSLTLQETQYF
TRBJ2-1 TRBV5-4 TRBD2 NA TGTGCCAGCAGCTTGGGACGGACGGGACTAGCGGGAGGGAATGAGCAGTTCTTC CASSLGRTGLAGGNEQFF
TRBJ2-2 TRBV30 NA few TGTGCCTGGGGGCCGATCGGGAACACCGGGGAGCTGTTTTTT CAWGPIGNTGELFF
TRBJ2-3 TRBV5-1 NA NA TGCGCCAGCAGCTTGGCGGACATCACAGATACGCAGTATTTT CASSLADITDTQYF
TRBJ1-2 TRBV10-3 TRBD1 few TGTGCCATCAAGGGACAGGGATCGTACTATGGCTACACCTTC CAIKGQGSYYGYTF
TRBJ2-1 TRBV30 NA few TGTGCCTGGAGTGTACACCGGGGACAAGAGCAGTTCTTC CAWSVHRGQEQFF
TRBJ1-5 TRBV15 TRBD1 NA TGTGCCACCAGCAGGGACAGGGCGAATCAGCCCCAGCATTTT CATSRDRANQPQHF
TRBJ2-3 TRBV19 NA NA TGTGCCAGTAGTATGCGGGTTAGCACAGATACGCAGTATTTT CASSMRVSTDTQYF
TRBJ1-4 TRBV28 NA NA TGTGCCAGCAACCCATGGGGGGGGAAACTGTTTTTT CASNPWGGKLFF
TRBJ2-7 TRBV19 NA few TGTGCCAGTAGTAAGGCCACAGGGCGGTCCTACGAGCAGTACTTC CASSKATGRSYEQYF
TRBJ1-5 TRBV30 NA NA TGTGCCTGGAGTCGTGGGGCAGGAGGCAATCAGCCCCAGCATTTT CAWSRGAGGNQPQHF